This T cell receptor (beta chain) was sequenced during a study of blood T cell repertoires in COVID-19. Study as a whole: In each case, the material was cDNA or gDNA derived from T cells, B-cell-depleted T cells, or PBMCs.

The V and J ends lost 1 base and 7 bases respectively, with 14 bases between them. This CDR3 contains 14 residues. CDR1 is SGHTS, CDR2 YDEGEE, per germline. Sequencing was performed with immunoSEQ multiplex PCR; in TCRdb, only in-frame clones are kept and a portion is missing. The data hold 100,000 or so clones, with about 86% observed a single time. This TCR was recovered from a woman aged 55 to 70 in a cohort sampled during active or convalescent COVID-19. The material sequenced was peripheral blood. The rearrangement uses TRBV5-8 and TRBJ1-1; D remains ambiguous. The DNA for the CDR3 is TGTGCCAGCAGCTTGAAGTATCAAGGGAGTGAAGCTTTCTTT. It codes for CASSLKYQGSEAFF. Looking up the rest from reference TRBV5-8 and TRBJ1-1 gives the full variable domain: EAGVTQSPTHLIKTRGQQATLRCSPISGHTSVYWYQQALGLGLQFLLWYDEGEERNRGNFPPRFSGRQFPNYSSELNVNALELEDSALYLCASSLKYQGSEAFFGQGTRLTVV.